These 8 T cell receptor beta chains were all obtained from the same sample, sequenced in a study of read filtering for tumor transcriptome and immune sequencing. From about 0.4 ug of RNA, a library with molecular barcoded alpha/delta and beta/gamma adaptors was made. TCRdb re-called the reads with MiXCR, one entry per CDR3 protein. The sample shows roughly 38,000 distinct CDR3 sequences, around 15% of them seen only once. The sequencing sample was made of a population of CD138-negative cells sorted from bone marrow. These receptors came from a donor at least 40 years old with multiple myeloma.

There are many counts of this clonotype. This sequence joins TRBV6-5 and TRBJ1-4; D is possibly TRBD1 (5 bases). CDR3 length equals 13 residues. The V end lost 4 bases, the J end lost 7 bases, and 10 bases lay between the germline ends. In germline, CDR1 is MNHEY, CDR2 SVGAGI. The CDR3 nucleotides read TGTGCCAGCAGTTGGGGACCAGGTGAAAAACTGTTTTTT. Translating gives CASSWGPGEKLFF.

This clonotype was seen at least ten times. The chain is built from TRBV10-3 and TRBJ1-3, with unresolved D. The CDR3 contains 15 residues. Trimming took 6 bases from V and 4 from J, leaving 16 bases between them. The V gene's germline CDR1 is ENHRY and CDR2 SYGVKD. The chain's CDR3 is CAISEGQSPGNTIYF. The CDR3 DNA reads TGTGCCATCAGCGAGGGTCAATCACCCGGAAACACCATATATTTT.

This clonotype showed up many times. The J gene is TRBJ1-6, the V gene TRBV27, with D tentatively TRBD1 (5 bases). The CDR3 consists of 15 residues. Per the germline V gene, CDR1 is MNHEY and CDR2 is SMNVEV (reference sequence). Trimming removed 6 bases from V and 9 bases from J, with 18 bases in between. The CDR3 DNA reads TGTGCCAGCAGCCGGACAAGCCTCACCCCTTCACCCCTCCACTTT. Translation gives CASSRTSLTPSPLHF.

By share, this clonotype counts as medium-sized. This sequence joins TRBV29-1 and TRBJ2-1, with 11 bases lining up with TRBD2. V lost 6 bases to trimming and J lost 1 base; unmatched junction nucleotides: 8. Germline V CDR1 and CDR2: SQVTM, ANQGSEA. The CDR3 is made up of 16 amino acids. The CDR3 here is CSVDVAGGRSYNEQFF. The CDR3 nucleotides read TGCAGCGTCGACGTAGCGGGAGGGAGATCCTACAATGAGCAGTTCTTC.

This clonotype was recorded many times. The chain has TRBV12-3 or TRBV12-4 and TRBJ2-6, with D possibly TRBD2 on 5 matching bases. The CDR3 runs 15 residues. Trimming removed 3 bases at V and 4 bases at J, with 10 bases between. The CDR3 region is CASSFPGSGANVLTF. CDR3 sequence (DNA): TGTGCCAGCAGTTTTCCGGGGAGCGGGGCCAACGTCCTGACTTTC.

This clonotype was recorded many times. V is TRBV18 and J is TRBJ2-6; maybe TRBD1 (6 bases). This CDR3 has 18 amino acids. V was shortened by 2 bases and J by 0 bases, with 14 bases between the two germline ends. Germline CDR1 reads KGHSH; CDR2 reads LQKENI. The CDR3 region has the DNA TGTGCCAGCTCACCAGTCGGACAGTTCCTCTCTGGGGCCAACGTCCTGACTTTC. Translation gives CASSPVGQFLSGANVLTF.

This clonotype was seen ten or more times. This rearrangement joins TRBV6-1 to TRBJ2-3, with 8 bases aligning to TRBD1. J gave up 0 bases and V 6 bases, and 5 bases lay outside the gene matches. The CDR3 is 15 residues long. The germline CDR1 and CDR2 sequences are MNHNS and SASEGT. The CDR3: CASRRQGTSTDTQYF. The CDR3 coding sequence is TGTGCCAGCAGACGACAGGGGACTAGCACAGATACGCAGTATTTT.

At least ten counts were recorded for this clonotype. The chain is built from TRBV20-1 and TRBJ2-7, with 8 bases fitting TRBD1. The CDR3 runs 14 residues. Germline-derived CDR1 and CDR2 are DFQATT and SNEGSKA (reference sequence). J gave up 9 bases and V 0 bases, and 10 bases lay outside the gene matches. The CDR3 nucleotides read TGCAGTGCTAGAGACCCCAGGACAGGGAGTGTGCAGTACTTC. Translated, it gives CSARDPRTGSVQYF.